The entry below gives a single TCR beta chain sequence along with its context. This specimen comes from a study of cytomegalovirus exposure and HLA in healthy donors. PCR primers comprised 60 Vbeta and 13 Jbeta primers. Sequencing was performed with immunoSEQ multiplex PCR; in TCRdb, only in-frame clones are kept and a portion is missing. The sample shows some 100,000 clones, 75% to 85% of them seen only once. The sequence derives from a woman aged 18 to 35 in good health and CMV-seronegative. The sequenced sample was PBMCs.

CDR3 nucleotides: TGTGCCAGCAGCTTAGAACAAATAAACGAGCAGTACTTC. Encoded protein: CASSLEQINEQYF. The chain couples TRBV11-1 to TRBJ2-7; no clear D. Germline V gene data show CDR1 as SGHAT and CDR2 as FQDESV (reference sequence). V lost 1 base to trimming and J lost 5 bases, with 9 bases between them. This CDR3 has 13 residues.